One sample yielded the 2 T cell receptor beta chains listed below, sequenced in a study of technical replicates of blood from a few donors. Only in-frame clones appear in the TCRdb table, and some are missing; sequencing was by immunoSEQ multiplex PCR. The sample holds tens of thousands of clones; more than 85% are singletons and the top ten take less than 0.3%. The sample was T cells isolated from PBMCs. All receptors derive from a human donor in good health.

This clone was observed a few times. The chain links TRBV30 to TRBJ1-1; D gene unclear. The CDR3 covers 15 residues. Germline V lookup: CDR1 GTSNPN, CDR2 SVGIG (reference sequence). The ends were cut back, 5 bases at V and 1 base at J, with 17 bases in the middle. CDR3 coding DNA: TGTGCCTGGGGCGGACTCTCCGAAAGGAACACTGAAGCTTTCTTT. Its translation: CAWGGLSERNTEAFF.

The chain carries TRBV11-3 and TRBJ2-2; TRBD2 is a possible D gene (5 bases). Germline CDR1 SGHNT, CDR2 YENEEA. Trimming removed 1 base from V and 3 bases from J, with 12 bases in between. The CDR3 length is 16 residues. In DNA form, the CDR3 reads TGTGCCAGCAGCTTAGGTCTAGGGAGAGACACCGGGGAGCTGTTTTTT. This encodes CASSLGLGRDTGELFF.